A single sample gave rise to the 20 T cell receptor beta chains below, sequenced in a study of shared clonotypes between healthy human individuals. The table came from immunoSEQ multiplex PCR; TCRdb's copy has only in-frame clones and leaves some out. The sample contains fewer than 1.8 million clones, 98% to 99% of which appear only once. Sequencing was performed on naive CD4+ T cells sorted from blood. Described subset: CD45RA+ positively selected. All receptors come from a young man in good health.

V gene TRBV15 combines with J gene TRBJ2-3; maybe TRBD2 (6 bases). Germline CDR1 reads LNHNV; CDR2 reads YYDKDF (reference sequence). This CDR3 has 12 amino acids. Trimming took 2 bases from V and 6 from J, leaving 6 bases between them. Here the CDR3 reads CATSRLADTQYF. For the CDR3, the DNA is TGTGCCACCAGCAGACTAGCGGATACGCAGTATTTT.

This sequence joins TRBV27 and TRBJ1-3; no clear D gene. Trimming stripped 0 bases from V and 0 bases from J, with 9 bases between. The CDR3 covers 16 residues. Germline lookup yields CDR1 MNHEY and CDR2 SMNVEV (reference sequence). CDR3 DNA sequence: TGTGCCAGCAGTTTATCAGGAACTTTCTCTGGAAACACCATATATTTT. Translated: CASSLSGTFSGNTIYF.

This clone was recorded once. The CDR3 DNA follows: TGTGCCAGCAGCTTAGGGGGAAGGGGGAGTTTGGAGCAGTTCTTC. The encoded protein is CASSLGGRGSLEQFF. The genes are TRBV11-2 and TRBJ2-1; possible D gene TRBD1, 6 bases. The CDR3 covers 15 residues. V was pared by 1 base and J by 10 bases, with 17 bases between. Looked up from germline, CDR1 is SGHAT and CDR2 is FQNNGV.

The chain joins TRBV2 to TRBJ2-3; unclear D gene. The V and J ends lost 7 bases and 1 base respectively, with 12 bases between them. The CDR3 length is 14 residues. Germline CDR1 is SNHLY and CDR2 is FYNNEI. CDR3 DNA sequence: TGTGCCAGCATTCAGATAACAGGCACAGATACGCAGTATTTT. Amino acids: CASIQITGTDTQYF.

The chain employs TRBV25-1 and TRBJ2-7; D perhaps matches TRBD1 (6 bases). From germline, CDR1 is MGHDK and CDR2 SYGVNS. The CDR3 contains 16 residues. V shed 5 bases and J shed 3 bases, with 20 bases lying between them. Here the CDR3 DNA reads TGTGCCAGCAGTCAAATTACAGGGCGGTCACTCTACGAGCAGTACTTC. It codes for CASSQITGRSLYEQYF.

The genes are TRBV15 and TRBJ1-3; the D is unclear. Germline lookup yields CDR1 LNHNV and CDR2 YYDKDF (reference sequence). Between the trimmed V and J ends, which lost 0 bases and 2 bases, there was a span of 11 bases. CDR3 size: 16 residues. CDR3 region: CATSRDRLVPGNTIYF. As DNA, the CDR3 is TGTGCCACCAGCAGAGATCGTTTGGTACCTGGAAACACCATATATTTT.

J is TRBJ1-5 and V is TRBV2; D remains ambiguous. Trimming left V 6 bases short and J 0 bases short, with 12 bases between. The V gene's germline CDR1 is SNHLY and CDR2 FYNNEI. The CDR3 length is 15 residues. The CDR3 region has the DNA TGTGCCAGCAGGATGTCGACGGTTAGCAATCAGCCCCAGCATTTT. Its translation is CASRMSTVSNQPQHF.

The V gene is TRBV7-2, the J gene TRBJ1-5, with 7 positions matching TRBD1. From germline, CDR1 is SGHTA and CDR2 FQGNSA. This CDR3 has 16 amino acids. V gave up 3 bases and J gave up 6 bases; unmatched junction bases: 11. CDR3 in amino acids: CASSLNRQGSSQPQHF. The CDR3 DNA reads TGTGCCAGCAGCTTGAACCGACAGGGTAGTTCTCAGCCCCAGCATTTT.

The chain couples TRBV4-2 to TRBJ2-3, with D tentatively TRBD2 (5 bases). The CDR3 has 16 residues. Germline CDR1 is LGHNA and CDR2 is YNFKEQ. Trimming removed 2 bases at V and 2 bases at J, with 14 bases between. CDR3 DNA sequence: TGTGCCAGCAGCCAAAACGGCGGGCTAGCCACAGATACGCAGTATTTT. This sequence encodes CASSQNGGLATDTQYF.

V and J are TRBV5-4 and TRBJ2-7, with D possibly TRBD1 on 6 matching bases. Trimming shortened V by 4 bases and J by 4 bases, and 12 bases separated the two germline ends. Germline values: CDR1 SGHNT, CDR2 YYREEE (reference sequence). There are 13 residues in the CDR3. The DNA for the CDR3 is TGTGCCAGCAGCCCCGGACAGCAATACGAGCAGTACTTC. Residues: CASSPGQQYEQYF. The variable domain in full, with the rest retrieved from reference TRBV5-4 and TRBJ2-7, is ETGVTQSPTHLIKTRGQQVTLRCSSQSGHNTVSWYQQALGQGPQFIFQYYREEENGRGNFPPRFSGLQFPNYSSELNVNALELDDSALYLCASSPGQQYEQYFGPGTRLTVT.

V gene TRBV2 combines with J gene TRBJ1-2, with D unresolved. Trimming took off 2 bases at V and 13 bases at J, with 14 bases between the two ends. Germline-derived CDR1 and CDR2 are SNHLY and FYNNEI. The CDR3 is 12 residues long. CDR3 amino acids: CASSERVRVGTF. The DNA for the CDR3 is TGTGCCAGCAGTGAAAGGGTGCGTGTCGGCACCTTC.

The chain joins TRBV25-1 to TRBJ1-3; D not certain. This CDR3 has 15 amino acids. The V end lost 3 bases, the J end lost 2 bases, and 11 bases lay between the germline ends. From germline, CDR1 is MGHDK and CDR2 SYGVNS. CDR3 in DNA: TGTGCCAGCAGTGATGGAGTTTTTGCTGGAAACACCATATATTTT. Protein sequence: CASSDGVFAGNTIYF. Together with reference TRBV25-1 and TRBJ1-3, the CDR3 gives the full variable domain: EADIYQTPRYLVIGTGKKITLECSQTMGHDKMYWYQQDPGMELHLIHYSYGVNSTEKGDLSSESTVSRIRTEHFPLTLESARPSHTSQYLCASSDGVFAGNTIYFGEGSWLTVV.

The J gene is TRBJ2-7, the V gene TRBV7-9; 7 bases fit TRBD2. V lost 0 bases and J lost 7; bases outside the gene matches: 9. The CDR3 has 15 amino acids. Germline loops: CDR1 SEHNR, CDR2 FQNEAQ (reference sequence). The CDR3 sequence is CASSLAASGALEQYF. As DNA, the CDR3 is TGTGCCAGCAGCTTAGCGGCTAGCGGAGCCCTGGAGCAGTACTTC.

This chain links TRBV29-1 with TRBJ2-1, with 7 nucleotides matching TRBD2. Trimming at V came to 7 bases and at J to 0 bases, leaving 3 bases not matched to a gene. The CDR3 extends over 13 amino acids. The germline V gene encodes CDR1 SQVTM and CDR2 ANQGSEA. CDR3: CSASSGSYNEQFF. The CDR3 coding sequence is TGCAGCGCTTCTAGCGGCTCCTACAATGAGCAGTTCTTC.

V and J are TRBV7-9 and TRBJ2-7; D remains ambiguous. This CDR3 spans 12 amino acids. Germline CDR1 reads SEHNR; CDR2 reads FQNEAQ (reference sequence). Trimming shortened V by 5 bases and J by 3 bases, and 8 bases separated the two germline ends. The DNA of the CDR3 is TGTGCCAGCAGCAATATGATCTACGAGCAGTACTTC. Encoded protein: CASSNMIYEQYF.

The gene calls are TRBV4-3 and TRBJ2-1; D is perhaps TRBD2 (6 bases). V was pared by 4 bases and J by 5 bases, with 18 bases between. This CDR3 has 16 residues. Germline-derived CDR1 and CDR2 are LGHNA and YSLEER. CDR3 sequence reads: CASSRSGTPGNNEQFF. In DNA form, the CDR3 reads TGCGCCAGCAGCCGTTCCGGGACTCCGGGAAACAATGAGCAGTTCTTC.

V usage is TRBV5-4 and J usage is TRBJ2-5, with 9 bases identical to TRBD1. With V trimmed by 3 bases and J by 2 bases, 2 bases remained unmatched. This CDR3 spans 14 amino acids. Germline V gives CDR1 SGHNT, CDR2 YYREEE (reference sequence). The CDR3 region has the DNA TGTGCCAGCAGCTACGACAGGGGGCAAGAGACCCAGTACTTC. It yields the protein CASSYDRGQETQYF. Based on the CDR3 plus reference TRBV5-4 and TRBJ2-5, the full variable domain is ETGVTQSPTHLIKTRGQQVTLRCSSQSGHNTVSWYQQALGQGPQFIFQYYREEENGRGNFPPRFSGLQFPNYSSELNVNALELDDSALYLCASSYDRGQETQYFGPGTRLLVL.

V gene TRBV9 combines with J gene TRBJ1-5; D is ambiguous. This CDR3 region has 14 residues. Trimming pared 0 bases from V and 9 bases from J, leaving 13 bases between. The germline CDR1 and CDR2 sequences are SGDLS and YYNGEE. The CDR3 reads CASSVDSRPLPQHF. CDR3 nucleotides: TGTGCCAGCAGCGTAGATTCCAGGCCCCTGCCCCAGCATTTT.

The chain carries TRBV18 and TRBJ2-7; 7 bases line up with TRBD1. The V and J ends lost 4 bases and 1 base, in that order; junction bases with no gene match: 4. The CDR3 extends over 14 amino acids. The germline CDR1 and CDR2 sequences are KGHSH and LQKENI. CDR3 DNA sequence: TGTGCCAGCTCACTTCCGACAGGGTCCTACGAGCAGTACTTC. It yields the protein CASSLPTGSYEQYF.

The chain recombines TRBV4-1 with TRBJ2-1; 12 bases are shared with TRBD1. Germline assignment: CDR1 MGHRA and CDR2 YSYEKL. V lost 1 base to trimming and J lost 7 bases; unmatched junction nucleotides: 2. The CDR3 extends over 15 amino acids. The CDR3 sequence: CASSQGGQGANEQFF. CDR3 nucleotide sequence: TGCGCCAGCAGCCAAGGGGGACAGGGGGCGAATGAGCAGTTCTTC.